Presented here are 22 T cell receptor beta chains from one specimen sequenced in a study of T-cell reconstitution after alpha-beta-depleted transplantation in children. Preparation of the TCRbeta library used unique molecular identifiers. TCRdb used MiXCR to reprocess the PCR reads, holding one entry per CDR3 protein. This table holds hundreds of thousands of distinct CDR3 sequences, roughly 8.2% found once. The source material was PBMCs, mostly from graft donor cells, sampled 180 days after TCRalphabeta/CD19-depleted stem cell transplant. Receptors were obtained from a male patient between 10 and 17 years old who had a stem cell transplant for acute lymphoblastic leukemia, so the T cells may come from the graft donor.

This clonotype was found many times. The chain is built from TRBV27 and TRBJ2-7, with D tentatively TRBD1 (5 bases). The CDR3 length is 15 residues. Germline assignment: CDR1 MNHEY and CDR2 SMNVEV (reference sequence). V was trimmed by 5 bases and J by 0 bases, leaving 14 bases between them. In DNA form, the CDR3 reads TGTGCCAGCAGTATACTTCAGGGTAGCTCCTACGAGCAGTACTTC. This sequence encodes CASSILQGSSYEQYF.

This clonotype showed up many times. The chain employs TRBV29-1 and TRBJ2-3; 11 bases are shared with TRBD2. This CDR3 region has 15 residues. Per germline, CDR1 SQVTM and CDR2 ANQGSEA. The trim removed 6 bases at V and 7 bases at J, leaving 12 bases unmatched. CDR3 in amino acids: CSVEYSGGATNTQYF. In DNA form, the CDR3 reads TGCAGCGTGGAATATAGCGGGGGGGCCACGAATACGCAGTATTTT.

This clonotype was counted ten times or more. This chain links TRBV5-1 with TRBJ2-3, with TRBD2 matching 7 bases. CDR3 length: 13 amino acids. Per the germline V gene, CDR1 is SGHRS and CDR2 is YFSETQ. V gave up 7 bases and J gave up 8 bases; unmatched junction bases: 10. The CDR3 protein is CASGGGKLLTQYF. The CDR3 nucleotides are TGCGCCAGCGGGGGAGGGAAGCTCCTTACGCAGTATTTT. Using reference TRBV5-1 and TRBJ2-3 for the parts outside the CDR3, the full variable domain is KAGVTQTPRYLIKTRGQQVTLSCSPISGHRSVSWYQQTPGQGLQFLFEYFSETQRNKGNFPGRFSGRQFSNSRSEMNVSTLELGDSALYLCASGGGKLLTQYFGPGTRLTVL.

The table lists this clonotype with many counts. The chain has TRBV7-2 and TRBJ1-2; no clear D. Germline V gene sequence: CDR1 SGHTA, CDR2 FQGNSA. Deletions cut 6 bases from V and 3 bases from J, with 11 bases between. The CDR3 is 13 amino acids. In DNA, the CDR3 is TGTGCCAGCAGTTATGGAACCTACTATGGCTACACCTTC. It yields the protein CASSYGTYYGYTF. Complete variable domain (other parts from reference TRBV7-2 and TRBJ1-2): GAGVSQSPSNKVTEKGKDVELRCDPISGHTALYWYRQSLGQGLEFLIYFQGNSAPDKSGLPSDRFSAERTGGSVSTLTIQRTQQEDSAVYLCASSYGTYYGYTFGSGTRLTVV.

As regards this clonotype: The CDR3 ends on some other residue instead of the conserved phenylalanine or tryptophan, so this is likely a read error. This sequence joins TRBV6-5 and TRBJ2-1; 8 nucleotides match TRBD2. Germline V gene sequence: CDR1 MNHEY, CDR2 SVGAGI. The junction had 7 bases not matched to a gene; V was cut back by 2 bases and J by 7 bases. This CDR3 region has 15 residues. The CDR3 region has the DNA TGTGCCAGCAGTTACCCCGGGAGGGCCGGGAATGAGCAGTTCCTC. Its protein product is CASSYPGRAGNEQFL.

Ten or more counts support this clonotype. The chain carries TRBV3-1 and TRBJ2-3; D is unclear. The germline V and J ends were trimmed by 0 bases and 0 bases, with 13 bases remaining between them. The germline V gene has CDR1 LGHDT and CDR2 YNNKEL (reference sequence). The CDR3 is made up of 17 amino acids. The CDR3 DNA reads TGTGCCAGCAGCCAAGAGCCAGGAAGGGCTAGCACAGATACGCAGTATTTT. Residues: CASSQEPGRASTDTQYF.

Ten or more counts support this clonotype. The V gene is TRBV5-1, the J gene TRBJ2-1; D is ambiguous. The germline V gene encodes CDR1 SGHRS and CDR2 YFSETQ. The CDR3 consists of 12 residues. The V gene lost 0 bases and the J gene lost 4 bases, with 2 bases spanning the gap. For the CDR3, the DNA is TGCGCCAGCAGCTTGGTGTACAATGAGCAGTTCTTC. Its protein product is CASSLVYNEQFF. Full variable domain (missing parts from reference TRBV5-1 and TRBJ2-1): KAGVTQTPRYLIKTRGQQVTLSCSPISGHRSVSWYQQTPGQGLQFLFEYFSETQRNKGNFPGRFSGRQFSNSRSEMNVSTLELGDSALYLCASSLVYNEQFFGPGTRLTVL.

This rearrangement joins TRBV2 to TRBJ2-2, with 9 bases lining up with TRBD2. With 6 bases clipped from V and 3 bases from J, the junction kept 8 bases outside the gene matches. This CDR3 comprises 16 residues. The V gene's germline CDR1 is SNHLY and CDR2 FYNNEI. CDR3 sequence reads: CASRTPGTSYTGELFF. The CDR3 DNA reads as TGTGCCAGCAGAACTCCCGGGACTAGCTACACCGGGGAGCTGTTTTTT.

The chain joins TRBV6-4 to TRBJ1-1; D call uncertain. The CDR3 totals 13 residues. V lost 7 bases to trimming and J lost 1 base, with 10 bases between them. Per the germline V gene, CDR1 is MRHNA and CDR2 is SNTAGT. The CDR3 sequence: CASKGPRNTEAFF. The CDR3 DNA reads as TGTGCCAGCAAAGGTCCCCGGAACACTGAAGCTTTCTTT.

This clonotype showed up many times. As DNA, the CDR3 is TGCAGCGTTGAAGATCCGGTCAGCTTCACCTATGGCTACACCTTC. Its protein is CSVEDPVSFTYGYTF. The rearrangement links TRBV29-1 to TRBJ1-2; D is uncertain. V lost 0 bases, J lost 4 bases, and 15 bases lay in between. Germline values: CDR1 SQVTM, CDR2 ANQGSEA. This CDR3 comprises 15 residues.

The chain couples TRBV23-1 to TRBJ2-3; D possibly uses TRBD1 or TRBD2 (6 bases each). TRBV23-1 is an open reading frame, and its role is uncertain. V shed 7 bases and J shed 4 bases, with 12 bases lying between them. The CDR3 is 13 amino acids. For the CDR3, the DNA is TGCGCCAGCACGGACGGGGGCTCAGATACGCAGTATTTT. Translating it yields CASTDGGSDTQYF.

This clonotype was seen more than once but under ten times. J is TRBJ2-3 and V is TRBV4-1; D possibly corresponds to TRBD2 (5 bases). The V gene lost 1 base and the J gene lost 2 bases, with 16 bases spanning the gap. Germline assignment: CDR1 MGHRA and CDR2 YSYEKL. This CDR3 comprises 17 residues. The CDR3 nucleotides are TGCGCCAGCAGCCAAGCCCTACTAGGATTGTCCACAGATACGCAGTATTTT. It yields the protein CASSQALLGLSTDTQYF.

The table lists this clonotype with many counts. The chain joins TRBV9 to TRBJ2-7; the D gene could be TRBD1 or TRBD2 (5 bases each). The CDR3 has 14 amino acids. Germline V gene data show CDR1 as SGDLS and CDR2 as YYNGEE. Between the trimmed V and J ends, which lost 4 bases and 0 bases, there was a span of 11 bases. Here the CDR3 DNA reads TGTGCCAGCAGCTTAAGGGACGCCTCCTACGAGCAGTACTTC. This encodes CASSLRDASYEQYF.

This clonotype was counted at least ten times. The genes are TRBV7-9 and TRBJ1-1, with 7 bases aligning to TRBD1. CDR1 SEHNR and CDR2 FQNEAQ come from the germline V gene (reference sequence). CDR3 length: 15 amino acids. V lost 4 bases and J lost 0; bases outside the gene matches: 5. DNA for the CDR3: TGTGCCAGCAGCTCGGTAAGGGGGCTGAACACTGAAGCTTTCTTT. It encodes CASSSVRGLNTEAFF.

As regards this clonotype: A much bigger clone sits one base away, suggesting this may be a read error. The rearrangement uses TRBV5-6 and TRBJ2-6; 10 nucleotides line up with TRBD1. Trimming took 4 bases from V and 0 from J; bases not matched to a gene: 7. Germline V gene sequence: CDR1 SGHDT, CDR2 YYEEEE. This CDR3 is 18 amino acids long. The CDR3 protein is CASSPPGTGVSGANVLTF. Here the CDR3 DNA reads TGTGCCAGCAGCCCGCCGGGGACAGGGGTCTCTGGGGCCAACGTCCTGACTTTC.

This clonotype showed up many times. V is TRBV11-2 and J is TRBJ2-3; TRBD2 matches at 8 bases. The V gene's germline CDR1 is SGHAT and CDR2 FQNNGV. This CDR3 has 19 amino acids. Trimming at V came to 7 bases and at J to 0 bases, leaving 18 bases not matched to a gene. CDR3 in DNA: TGTGCCAGCAACCCGTCCTCGGATAGCGGGGCCTCTAGCACAGATACGCAGTATTTT. Translated, it gives CASNPSSDSGASSTDTQYF.

Many counts were recorded for this clonotype. This chain connects TRBV18 to TRBJ1-5; D possibly corresponds to TRBD1 (5 bases). V dropped 1 base and J dropped 1 base, with 14 bases sitting between them. The CDR3 loop spans 17 amino acids. Germline V lookup: CDR1 KGHSH, CDR2 LQKENI. The CDR3 DNA sequence: TGTGCCAGCTCACCACGTGGCAGGGCAGTCAGCAATCAGCCCCAGCATTTT. Its translation: CASSPRGRAVSNQPQHF. Full variable domain (remainder filled in from reference TRBV18 and TRBJ1-5): NAGVMQNPRHLVRRRGQEARLRCSPMKGHSHVYWYRQLPEEGLKFMVYLQKENIIDESGMPKERFSAEFPKEGPSILRIQQVVRGDSAAYFCASSPRGRAVSNQPQHFGDGTRLSIL.

V and J are TRBV12-3 or TRBV12-4 and TRBJ1-5, with unresolved D. This CDR3 region has 12 residues. The V end was cut by 5 bases, the J end by 6 bases, with 8 bases between. This CDR3 is CASSGWSQPQHF. CDR3 nucleotides: TGTGCCAGCAGTGGCTGGAGTCAGCCCCAGCATTTT.

This clonotype was seen more than once but under ten times. The CDR3 does not end in the conserved phenylalanine or tryptophan, so this is likely a read error. This chain connects TRBV6-5 to TRBJ2-7, with unresolved D. The CDR3 totals 14 residues. V shed 7 bases and J shed 3 bases, with 16 bases lying between them. The germline CDR1 and CDR2 sequences are MNHEY and SVGAGI. The CDR3 DNA reads as TGTGCCAGCAAAGTGACGGGTCCTTTCTACGAGCAGTACTAC. Encoded protein: CASKVTGPFYEQYY.

In regard to this clonotype: A much larger clone differs by one base, so this may be a read error. The CDR3 is CSARVSCYNEQFF. The DNA of the CDR3 is TGCAGTGCTAGAGTGAGCTGCTACAATGAGCAGTTCTTC. V gene TRBV20-1 combines with J gene TRBJ2-1; D is undetermined. The V end was cut by 1 base, the J end by 3 bases, with 7 bases between. From germline, CDR1 is DFQATT and CDR2 SNEGSKA (reference sequence). The CDR3 is 13 amino acids.

This clonotype was detected many times. This rearrangement joins TRBV28 to TRBJ2-5; 7 bases match TRBD2. J was trimmed by 2 bases and V by 2 bases; bases with no gene match: 8. The CDR3 covers 16 residues. Looked up from germline, CDR1 is MDHEN and CDR2 is SYDVKM. The CDR3 loop is CASSLKWEGRQETQYF. The CDR3 bases are TGTGCCAGCAGTTTAAAATGGGAGGGGAGACAAGAGACCCAGTACTTC.

This clonotype was seen once. Possible read error: a much larger clone is one base away. The chain couples TRBV10-3 to TRBJ2-7; the D gene is possibly TRBD1 (5 bases). The CDR3 totals 14 residues. V was trimmed by 6 bases and J by 5 bases, leaving 17 bases between them. Germline V lookup: CDR1 ENHRY, CDR2 SYGVKD. CDR3 in amino acids: CAISQGQDNHEQYF. The CDR3 coding sequence is TGTGCCATCAGCCAAGGACAAGATAACCACGAGCAGTACTTC.